This T cell receptor beta chain was captured in a study of blood T cell repertoires in COVID-19. Produced via immunoSEQ multiplex PCR; TCRdb's table is partial and in-frame only. The sample holds roughly 160,000 clones, around 89% seen once. The germline V gene encodes CDR1 SGHVS and CDR2 FQNEAQ. Trimming cost V 1 base and J 9 bases, with 7 bases left between them. There are 12 residues in the CDR3. This clone was seen just once. This chain links TRBV7-8 with TRBJ2-1; D is possibly TRBD1 (5 bases). The source is a man aged 50-60 years who had recovered from COVID-19. Sequencing used peripheral blood. The DNA for the CDR3 is TGTGCCAGCAGCTTAGGACAGACTGAGCAGTTCTTC. The encoded protein is CASSLGQTEQFF.